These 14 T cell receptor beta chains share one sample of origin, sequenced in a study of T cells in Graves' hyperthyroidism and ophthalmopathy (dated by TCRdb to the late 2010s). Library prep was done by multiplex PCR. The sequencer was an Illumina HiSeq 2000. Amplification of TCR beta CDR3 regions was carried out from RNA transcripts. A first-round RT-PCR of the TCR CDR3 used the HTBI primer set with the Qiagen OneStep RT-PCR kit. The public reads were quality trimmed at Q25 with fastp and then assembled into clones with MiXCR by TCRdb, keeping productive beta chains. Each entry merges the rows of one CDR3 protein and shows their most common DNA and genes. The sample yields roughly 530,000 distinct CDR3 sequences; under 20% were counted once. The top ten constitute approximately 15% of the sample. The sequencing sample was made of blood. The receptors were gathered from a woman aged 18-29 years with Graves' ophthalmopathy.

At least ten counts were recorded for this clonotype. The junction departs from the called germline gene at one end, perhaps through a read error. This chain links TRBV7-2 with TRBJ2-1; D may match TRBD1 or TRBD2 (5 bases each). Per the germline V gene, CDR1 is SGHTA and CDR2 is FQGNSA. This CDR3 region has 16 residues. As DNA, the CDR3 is TGTGCCAGCAGCGTCGGTGGGACCATAAGGTACAGTGAGCAGTTCTTC. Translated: CASSVGGTIRYSEQFF.

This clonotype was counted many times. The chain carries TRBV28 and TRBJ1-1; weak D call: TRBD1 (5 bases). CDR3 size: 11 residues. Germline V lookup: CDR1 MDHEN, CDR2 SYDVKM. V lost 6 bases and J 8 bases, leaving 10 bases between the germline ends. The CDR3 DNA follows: TGTGCCAGCAGCCGGGGGTTGGAAGCTTTCTTT. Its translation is CASSRGLEAFF.

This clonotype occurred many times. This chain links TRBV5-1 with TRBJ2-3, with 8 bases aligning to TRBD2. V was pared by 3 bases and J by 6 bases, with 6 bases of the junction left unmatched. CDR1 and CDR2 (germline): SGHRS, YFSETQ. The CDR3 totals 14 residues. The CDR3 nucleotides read TGCGCCAGCAGCTCCGGGACTAGGGTCGATACGCAGTATTTT. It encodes CASSSGTRVDTQYF.

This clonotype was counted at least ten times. The DNA for the CDR3 is TGTGCCAGCAGTCAGCTAGCGGGGGGGGATGAGCAGTTCTTC. Translated, it gives CASSQLAGGDEQFF. The genes are TRBV27 and TRBJ2-1, with 12 bases aligning to TRBD2. Germline CDR1 and CDR2: MNHEY and SMNVEV (reference sequence). V shed 5 bases, J shed 8 bases, and the junction held 4 bases outside the gene matches. This CDR3 contains 14 residues.

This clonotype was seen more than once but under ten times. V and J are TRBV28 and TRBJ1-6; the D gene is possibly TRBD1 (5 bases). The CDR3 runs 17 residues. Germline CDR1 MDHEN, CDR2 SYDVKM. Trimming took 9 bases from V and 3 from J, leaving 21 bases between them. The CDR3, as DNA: TGTGCCAGTATCTCAGGGTCCACGATCTTCTATAATTCACCCCTCCACTTT. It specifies CASISGSTIFYNSPLHF.

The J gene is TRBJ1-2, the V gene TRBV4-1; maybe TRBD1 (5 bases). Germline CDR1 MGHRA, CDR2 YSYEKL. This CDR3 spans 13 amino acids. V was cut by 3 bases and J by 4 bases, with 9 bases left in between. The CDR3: CASSQRQTYGYTF. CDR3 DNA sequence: TGCGCCAGCAGCCAGAGACAGACCTATGGCTACACCTTC.

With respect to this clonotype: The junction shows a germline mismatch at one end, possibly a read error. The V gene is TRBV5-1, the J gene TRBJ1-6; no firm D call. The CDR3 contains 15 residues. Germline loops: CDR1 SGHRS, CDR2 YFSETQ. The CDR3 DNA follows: TGTGCCAGCAGCATACGACGGCCTTATAATTCACCCCTCCACTTT. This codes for CASSIRRPYNSPLHF.

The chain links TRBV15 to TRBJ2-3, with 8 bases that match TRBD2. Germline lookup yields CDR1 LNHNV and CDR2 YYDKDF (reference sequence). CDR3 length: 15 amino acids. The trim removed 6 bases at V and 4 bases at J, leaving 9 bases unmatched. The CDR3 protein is CATRNGGAGADTQYF. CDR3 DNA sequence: TGTGCCACCAGGAACGGGGGGGCCGGAGCAGATACGCAGTATTTT.

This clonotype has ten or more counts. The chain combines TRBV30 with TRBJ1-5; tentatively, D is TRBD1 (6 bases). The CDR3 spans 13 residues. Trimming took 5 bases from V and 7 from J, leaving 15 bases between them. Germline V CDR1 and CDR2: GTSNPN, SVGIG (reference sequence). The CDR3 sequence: CAWGRGLGQPQHF. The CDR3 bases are TGTGCCTGGGGGAGGGGGTTAGGGCAGCCCCAGCATTTT.

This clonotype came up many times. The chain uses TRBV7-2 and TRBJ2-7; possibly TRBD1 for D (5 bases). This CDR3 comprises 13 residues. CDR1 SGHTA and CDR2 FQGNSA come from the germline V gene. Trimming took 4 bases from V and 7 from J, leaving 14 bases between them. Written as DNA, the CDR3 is TGTGCCAGCAGCTCCATACAATCAGGGGAGCAGTACTTC. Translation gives CASSSIQSGEQYF.

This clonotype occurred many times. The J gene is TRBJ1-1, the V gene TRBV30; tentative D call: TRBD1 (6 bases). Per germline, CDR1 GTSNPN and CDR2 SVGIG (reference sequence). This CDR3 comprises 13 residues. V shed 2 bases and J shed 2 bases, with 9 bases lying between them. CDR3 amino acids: CAWSKGGNTEAFF. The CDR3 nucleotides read TGTGCCTGGAGTAAGGGGGGTAACACTGAAGCTTTCTTT. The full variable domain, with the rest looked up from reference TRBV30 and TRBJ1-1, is SQTIHQWPATLVQPVGSPLSLECTVEGTSNPNLYWYRQAAGRGLQLLFYSVGIGQISSEVPQNLSASRPQDRQFILSSKKLLLSDSGFYLCAWSKGGNTEAFFGQGTRLTVV.

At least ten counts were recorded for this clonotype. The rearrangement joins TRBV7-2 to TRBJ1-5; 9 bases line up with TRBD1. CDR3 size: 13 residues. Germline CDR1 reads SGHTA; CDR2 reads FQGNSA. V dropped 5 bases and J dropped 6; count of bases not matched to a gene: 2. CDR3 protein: CASSPQGAQPQHF. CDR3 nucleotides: TGTGCCAGCAGCCCACAGGGGGCTCAGCCCCAGCATTTT. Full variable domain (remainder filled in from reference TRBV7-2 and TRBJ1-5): GAGVSQSPSNKVTEKGKDVELRCDPISGHTALYWYRQSLGQGLEFLIYFQGNSAPDKSGLPSDRFSAERTGGSVSTLTIQRTQQEDSAVYLCASSPQGAQPQHFGDGTRLSIL.

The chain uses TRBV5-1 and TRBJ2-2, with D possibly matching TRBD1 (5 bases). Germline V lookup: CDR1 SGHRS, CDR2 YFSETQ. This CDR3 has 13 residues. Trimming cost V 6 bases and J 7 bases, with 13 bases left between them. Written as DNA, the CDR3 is TGCGCCAGCAAGGGGATAGGTGACGGGGAGCTGTTTTTT. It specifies CASKGIGDGELFF.

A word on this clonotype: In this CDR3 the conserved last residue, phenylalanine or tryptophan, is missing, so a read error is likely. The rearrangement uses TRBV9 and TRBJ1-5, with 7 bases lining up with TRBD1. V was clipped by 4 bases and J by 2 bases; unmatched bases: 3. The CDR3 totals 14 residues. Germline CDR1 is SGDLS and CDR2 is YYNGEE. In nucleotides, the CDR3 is TGTGCCAGCAGCCGGACAGGCGGCAATCAGCCCCAGCATCTT. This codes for CASSRTGGNQPQHL.